These 11 T cell receptor beta chains were sequenced from one sample in a study of T-cell reconstitution after alpha-beta-depleted transplantation in children. For TCRbeta, the library was prepared with unique molecular identifiers. One entry per CDR3 protein, called by TCRdb with MiXCR from the PCR reads. The table lists 210,000 or so distinct CDR3 sequences, roughly a tenth of them singletons. Sequenced material: PBMCs from the stem cell graft donor, taken from the stem cell graft. These receptors all stem from a human donor who donated a stem cell graft to a child with acute lymphoblastic leukemia.

This clonotype was observed at least ten times. The chain joins TRBV7-9 to TRBJ1-1; D is unresolved. CDR1 and CDR2 from the germline V gene are SEHNR and FQNEAQ (reference sequence). This CDR3 is 12 amino acids long. V lost 2 bases and J lost 3, with 4 bases in between. The CDR3 here is CASSLLDTEAFF. The CDR3 DNA follows: TGTGCCAGCAGCTTACTCGACACTGAAGCTTTCTTT.

This clonotype was counted between two and nine times. The chain employs TRBV11-3 and TRBJ2-6, with D perhaps TRBD2 (6 bases). V dropped 5 bases and J dropped 0 bases, with 11 bases sitting between them. Germline-derived CDR1 and CDR2 are SGHNT and YENEEA. The CDR3 runs 16 residues. The CDR3 bases are TGTGCCAGCAGCCCACCCGGGGGCTCTGGGGCCAACGTCCTGACTTTC. Protein sequence: CASSPPGGSGANVLTF.

This clonotype appeared many times. The chain recombines TRBV10-1 with TRBJ2-3; 9 bases fit TRBD2. CDR1 and CDR2 from the germline V gene are WNHNN and SYGVQD (reference sequence). V lost 8 bases to trimming and J lost 6 bases; unmatched junction nucleotides: 12. The CDR3 sequence is 15 residues long. CDR3 DNA: TGCGCCAGCGGTCCCCGGCGGGGGGGCCTCGATACGCAGTATTTT. Protein sequence: CASGPRRGGLDTQYF.

This clonotype was picked up one time. V and J are TRBV2 and TRBJ2-1; D may be TRBD1 (5 bases). V lost 6 bases and J lost 4, with 13 bases in between. Per the germline V gene, CDR1 is SNHLY and CDR2 is FYNNEI. The CDR3 sequence is 14 residues long. This CDR3 reads CASRDTPPYNEQFF. The DNA for the CDR3 is TGTGCCAGCAGGGACACCCCGCCTTACAATGAGCAGTTCTTC.

This clonotype was counted ten times or more. V and J are TRBV11-3 and TRBJ2-3; 7 bases match TRBD1. The J segment lost 1 base and the V segment lost 5 bases, leaving 3 bases of the junction unmatched. Germline V CDR1 and CDR2: SGHNT, YENEEA. The CDR3 totals 14 residues. CDR3 amino acids: CASSPGQGTDTQYF. CDR3 in DNA: TGTGCCAGCAGCCCCGGACAGGGCACAGATACGCAGTATTTT.

This clonotype has at least ten counts. The chain carries TRBV5-5 and TRBJ2-7; no reliable D call. Germline V gene data show CDR1 as SGHKS and CDR2 as YYEKEE (reference sequence). The CDR3 is made up of 11 amino acids. V lost 1 base and J lost 3, with 2 bases in between. As DNA, the CDR3 is TGTGCCAGCAGCTTGTACTACGAGCAGTACTTC. Translated: CASSLYYEQYF.

This clonotype was counted only a few times. CDR3 coding DNA: TGTGCCAGCAGCCAAGATCACGCAAGAAACACCATATATTTT. Its protein product is CASSQDHARNTIYF. The rearrangement links TRBV14 to TRBJ1-3; no clear D. The ends were cut back, 0 bases at V and 5 bases at J, with 8 bases in the middle. CDR3 length equals 14 residues. Germline CDR1 and CDR2: SGHDN and FVKESK.

This clonotype was seen a few times. The chain couples TRBV20-1 to TRBJ2-3, with a weak D call TRBD2 (6 bases). Between the trimmed V and J ends, which lost 0 bases and 3 bases, there was a span of 19 bases. Per germline, CDR1 DFQATT and CDR2 SNEGSKA (reference sequence). The CDR3 sequence is 17 residues long. The DNA for the CDR3 is TGCAGTGCTAGAGAACGAAATAGCGGCCATAGTACAGATACGCAGTATTTT. Translating it yields CSARERNSGHSTDTQYF.

This clonotype has a handful of counts. This chain connects TRBV20-1 to TRBJ2-3; possibly TRBD1 or TRBD2 for D (7 bases each). CDR3 length: 13 residues. The germline V and J ends were trimmed by 6 bases and 4 bases, with 14 bases remaining between them. Germline V gene lookup returns CDR1 DFQATT and CDR2 SNEGSKA (reference sequence). CDR3 loop: CSARQGGADTQYF. DNA for the CDR3: TGCAGTGCGCGTCAGGGGGGGGCAGATACGCAGTATTTT.

This clonotype was detected only a few times. The chain is built from TRBV7-2 and TRBJ1-1; 9 nucleotides line up with TRBD1. The CDR3 has 15 residues. Unmatched junction bases numbered 6, after V lost 3 bases and J lost 4 bases. CDR1 and CDR2 (germline): SGHTA, FQGNSA. CDR3 bases: TGTGCCAGCAGCTTGACAGGGGGAGATGCCACTGAAGCTTTCTTT. Encoded protein: CASSLTGGDATEAFF.

This clonotype was detected only once. The chain couples TRBV5-1 to TRBJ2-3; a possible D gene is TRBD1 (6 bases). CDR3 length: 14 amino acids. In germline, CDR1 is SGHRS, CDR2 YFSETQ. V lost 3 bases to trimming and J lost 4 bases, with 12 bases between them. In nucleotides, the CDR3 is TGCGCCAGCAGCTCGGTACAGGGCCCAGATACGCAGTATTTT. Protein: CASSSVQGPDTQYF.